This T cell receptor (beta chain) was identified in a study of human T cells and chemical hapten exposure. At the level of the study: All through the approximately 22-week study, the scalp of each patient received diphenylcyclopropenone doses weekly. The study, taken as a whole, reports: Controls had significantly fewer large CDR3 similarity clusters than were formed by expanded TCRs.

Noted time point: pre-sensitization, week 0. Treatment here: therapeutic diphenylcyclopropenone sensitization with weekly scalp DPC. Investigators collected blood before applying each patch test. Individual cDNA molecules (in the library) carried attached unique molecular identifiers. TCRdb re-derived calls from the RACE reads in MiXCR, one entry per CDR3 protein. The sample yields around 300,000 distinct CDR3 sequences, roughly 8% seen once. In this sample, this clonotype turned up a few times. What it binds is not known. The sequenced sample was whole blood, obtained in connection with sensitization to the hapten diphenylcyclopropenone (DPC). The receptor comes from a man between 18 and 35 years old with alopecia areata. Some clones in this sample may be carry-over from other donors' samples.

CDR3 region: CASSESGERSYEQYF. In DNA, the CDR3 is TGTGCCAGCAGTGAATCTGGGGAAAGGTCGTACGAGCAGTACTTC. The V call is TRBV25-1, the J call TRBJ2-7, with D uncertain. This CDR3 has 15 amino acids. CDR1 MGHDK and CDR2 SYGVNS come from the germline V gene. The V and J ends lost 1 base and 4 bases respectively, with 14 bases between them.